This TCR beta chain appears in the sequencing data of a study of cytomegalovirus exposure and HLA in healthy donors. This clone showed up just a few times. The ends were cut back, 6 bases at V and 4 bases at J, with 7 bases in the middle. The CDR3 covers 12 residues. CDR1 is SNHLY and CDR2 is FYNNEI in the germline V gene. PCR amplification relied on 60 Vbeta primers (plus 13 Jbeta primers). As processed by the authors: A later analysis counted around 80 million unique TCR beta chains, some 12 million shared. Profiling relied on immunoSEQ multiplex PCR, and the TCRdb table lists in-frame clones only, not all of them. That table furnishes V, J and clone size, whereas the DNA furnished D and trimming. The sample records some 120,000 clones, roughly three quarters being singletons.

The specimen sequenced was PBMCs. V gene TRBV2 combines with J gene TRBJ1-3, with D uncertain. The sequence was obtained from a woman aged 25 to 45 in good health and CMV-seronegative. CDR3 in DNA: TGTGCCAGCAGGGCAACCGGAAACACCATATATTTT. Its protein product is CASRATGNTIYF.